The 26 T cell receptor beta chains below come from one sample, sequenced in a study of regulatory T cells in long-lasting Graves disease. Time point noted: persistent/refractory GD, antithyroid drugs over 5 years with positive TRAb. The TCR library was made from RNA that had been extracted from PBMCs in TRIzol. Relying on iRepertoire HTBI primers and Arm-PCR of CDR3 regions, the team built TCR beta libraries. Each CDR3 protein gets one entry after TCRdb re-called the multiplex PCR reads with MiXCR. The sample lists about 660,000 distinct CDR3 sequences; 30% were seen once. The sequences come from peripheral blood mononuclear cells (PBMCs), collected when the disease was refractory, from a patient treated with antithyroid drugs. Receptor source: a female donor with Graves disease.

This chain uses TRBV15 with TRBJ1-4, with D unresolved. Germline CDR1 LNHNV, CDR2 YYDKDF (reference sequence). The CDR3 consists of 18 residues. V was shortened by 0 bases and J by 0 bases, with 14 bases between the two germline ends. CDR3 in amino acids: CATSRDRARIATNEKLFF. The DNA for the CDR3 is TGTGCCACCAGCAGAGATCGGGCCAGAATTGCAACTAATGAAAAACTGTTTTTT.

The sample holds many counts of this clonotype. The chain employs TRBV12-3 or TRBV12-4 and TRBJ1-2; the D is unclear. The CDR3 spans 15 residues. Trimming pared 5 bases from V and 8 bases from J, leaving 21 bases between. The CDR3 DNA follows: TGTGCCAGCAGTGTGGATCCGCGGTCTATGCGGGGCTACACCTTC. This gives the protein CASSVDPRSMRGYTF.

This clonotype came up a few times. This chain connects TRBV10-3 to TRBJ2-7, with a tentative D call TRBD1 (5 bases). The CDR3 spans 13 residues. V was trimmed by 7 bases and J by 3 bases, leaving 13 bases between them. CDR1 and CDR2 from the germline V gene are ENHRY and SYGVKD. The CDR3 loop reads CAITQGSRYEQYF. The CDR3 DNA sequence: TGTGCCATCACCCAGGGCTCCCGCTACGAGCAGTACTTC.

With respect to this clonotype: The final CDR3 position lacks the conserved phenylalanine or tryptophan, pointing to a likely read error. The chain is built from TRBV20-1 and TRBJ1-1; D uncertain. Germline V gene data show CDR1 as DFQATT and CDR2 as SNEGSKA (reference sequence). The germline V and J ends were trimmed by 5 bases and 3 bases, with 7 bases remaining between them. This CDR3 has 11 amino acids. The DNA for the CDR3 is TGCAGTGCTTCCTGGGACACTGAAGCTTTCCTT. This gives the protein CSASWDTEAFL.

This clonotype has just a few counts. The J gene is TRBJ2-7, the V gene TRBV20-1, with D perhaps TRBD2 (5 bases). The ends were cut back, 1 base at V and 7 bases at J, with 14 bases in the middle. The germline V gene has CDR1 DFQATT and CDR2 SNEGSKA (reference sequence). The CDR3 consists of 13 residues. The CDR3 spells CSARVGLTGEQYF. CDR3 in DNA: TGCAGTGCTAGAGTGGGCTTGACGGGAGAGCAGTACTTC.

This clonotype was seen more than once but under ten times. This chain joins TRBV6-1 and TRBJ1-5; 10 bases fit TRBD1. Germline V lookup: CDR1 MNHNS, CDR2 SASEGT. J lost 0 bases, V lost 5 bases, and 10 bases had no gene match. The CDR3 runs to 18 residues. The CDR3 protein is CASSPGTGAGYSNQPQHF. In DNA, the CDR3 is TGTGCCAGCAGTCCCGGGACAGGGGCGGGGTATAGCAATCAGCCCCAGCATTTT.

The rearrangement links TRBV28 to TRBJ2-1, with D hard to call. Trimming took 0 bases from V and 6 from J, leaving 9 bases between them. Looked up from germline, CDR1 is MDHEN and CDR2 is SYDVKM. The CDR3 length is 14 residues. The CDR3, as DNA: TGTGCCAGCAGTTTATGGGATGGTGGCAATGAGCAGTTCTTC. Translated, it gives CASSLWDGGNEQFF.

This clonotype was counted only a few times. The CDR3 DNA sequence: TGTGCCAGCAGTCAAACAGGGGGCGTAGAGACCCAGTACTTC. The encoded protein is CASSQTGGVETQYF. The J gene is TRBJ2-5, the V gene TRBV2, with 9 bases that match TRBD1. The CDR3 covers 14 residues. J gave up 4 bases and V 5 bases, and 5 bases lay outside the gene matches. Germline V gene sequence: CDR1 SNHLY, CDR2 FYNNEI. Drawing the rest from reference TRBV2 and TRBJ2-5, the complete variable domain is EPEVTQTPSHQVTQMGQEVILRCVPISNHLYFYWYRQILGQKVEFLVSFYNNEISEKSEIFDDQFSVERPDGSNFTLKIRSTKLEDSAMYFCASSQTGGVETQYFGPGTRLLVL.

The chain links TRBV4-2 to TRBJ1-1; TRBD1 agrees at 7 bases. The germline V gene encodes CDR1 LGHNA and CDR2 YNFKEQ. V lost 3 bases and J lost 1; bases outside the gene matches: 8. This CDR3 is built from 16 residues. Written as DNA, the CDR3 is TGTGCCAGCAGCCAGATCGACAGGGACGGGAACACTGAAGCTTTCTTT. This encodes CASSQIDRDGNTEAFF.

This clonotype was seen a few times. V and J are TRBV5-1 and TRBJ1-1, with D unresolved. The CDR3 loop spans 13 amino acids. Trimming took off 2 bases at V and 11 bases at J, with 16 bases between the two ends. The germline V gene has CDR1 SGHRS and CDR2 YFSETQ. CDR3 region: CASSFGGAAGAFF. CDR3 DNA: TGCGCCAGCAGCTTCGGTGGCGCGGCGGGGGCTTTCTTT.

In this sample, this clonotype turned up a few times. The V gene is TRBV5-1, the J gene TRBJ1-1, with D unresolved. The CDR3 is made up of 14 amino acids. Germline CDR1 reads SGHRS; CDR2 reads YFSETQ. V was cut by 5 bases and J by 2 bases, with 13 bases left in between. The CDR3 DNA reads as TGCGCCAGCAGGGTGGAAGTGATTAACACTGAAGCTTTCTTT. It is translated as CASRVEVINTEAFF.

V is TRBV19 and J is TRBJ1-2; TRBD1 aligns across 8 bases. The ends lost 7 bases at V and 8 bases at J; junction bases unmatched: 15. This CDR3 region has 15 residues. Per the germline V gene, CDR1 is LNHDA and CDR2 is SQIVND (reference sequence). The DNA for the CDR3 is TGTGCCAGTACCCCAGGACAGGGTCGCTCGTGGGGCTACACCTTC. This encodes CASTPGQGRSWGYTF.

The V call is TRBV20-1, the J call TRBJ1-5; maybe TRBD1 (5 bases). V was shortened by 0 bases and J by 7 bases, with 13 bases between the two germline ends. There are 14 residues in the CDR3. Germline V CDR1 and CDR2: DFQATT, SNEGSKA (reference sequence). The CDR3 spells CSARDGGDRQPQHF. CDR3 nucleotides: TGCAGTGCTAGAGATGGGGGGGATAGACAGCCCCAGCATTTT.

A single count supports this clonotype. The chain has TRBV19 and TRBJ2-2; 7 positions match TRBD2. Germline V lookup: CDR1 LNHDA, CDR2 SQIVND (reference sequence). The V and J ends lost 1 base and 0 bases, in that order; junction bases with no gene match: 11. This CDR3 region has 19 residues. CDR3 in amino acids: CASSIGASGDFANTGELFF. CDR3 nucleotide sequence: TGTGCCAGTAGTATAGGGGCTAGCGGAGACTTCGCGAACACCGGGGAGCTGTTTTTT.

The chain carries TRBV28 and TRBJ2-1; 9 bases are a match to TRBD2. V dropped 5 bases and J dropped 1; count of bases not matched to a gene: 3. Per germline, CDR1 MDHEN and CDR2 SYDVKM. The CDR3 consists of 15 residues. CDR3 coding DNA: TGTGCCAGCAGTCCTAGCGGGACGTCCTACAATGAGCAGTTCTTC. Amino acids: CASSPSGTSYNEQFF.

This clonotype was counted only a few times. The chain joins TRBV12-3 or TRBV12-4 to TRBJ2-7, with TRBD2 matching over 7 bases. Unmatched junction bases numbered 4, after V lost 6 bases and J lost 2 bases. The CDR3 extends over 13 amino acids. The CDR3 sequence: CASRASGTYEQYF. In nucleotides, the CDR3 is TGTGCCAGCAGGGCTAGCGGTACCTACGAGCAGTACTTC.

Note on this clonotype: One base away lies a much larger clone, so this may be a sequencing read error. This chain connects TRBV11-1 to TRBJ1-5, with D possibly matching TRBD1 (5 bases). Germline V gene data show CDR1 as SGHAT and CDR2 as FQDESV (reference sequence). The CDR3 extends over 15 amino acids. The CDR3 DNA sequence: TGTGCCAGCAGCTTATCCGGTCAGGGAGATCAGTCCCAGCATTTT. Protein product: CASSLSGQGDQSQHF. The variable domain in full, completed from reference TRBV11-1 and TRBJ1-5, reads EAEVAQSPRYKITEKSQAVAFWCDPISGHATLYWYRQILGQGPELLVQFQDESVVDDSQLPKDRFSAERLKGVDSTLKIQPAELGDSAMYLCASSLSGQGDQSQHFGDGTRLSIL.

The table lists this clonotype with a few counts. The V gene is TRBV10-3, the J gene TRBJ1-1; D gene unclear. Per germline, CDR1 ENHRY and CDR2 SYGVKD. This CDR3 is 14 amino acids long. V shed 2 bases and J shed 8 bases, with 15 bases lying between them. CDR3 protein: CAISEVGSGGEAFF. The CDR3 region has the DNA TGTGCCATCAGTGAGGTCGGGTCAGGAGGAGAAGCTTTCTTT.

The rearrangement links TRBV9 to TRBJ2-3; the D is unclear. The length of the CDR3 is 14 residues. V dropped 2 bases and J dropped 0 bases, with 7 bases sitting between them. Per the germline V gene, CDR1 is SGDLS and CDR2 is YYNGEE. The CDR3 nucleotides read TGTGCCAGCAGCGTGACGACTAGCACAGATACGCAGTATTTT. Translation gives CASSVTTSTDTQYF.

The chain carries TRBV3-1 and TRBJ2-7; no clear D. From germline, CDR1 is LGHDT and CDR2 YNNKEL (reference sequence). Deletions cut 0 bases from V and 6 bases from J, with 6 bases between. CDR3 length: 12 amino acids. CDR3 sequence (DNA): TGTGCCAGCAGCCAAGACCGTCGCGAGCAGTACTTC. It is translated as CASSQDRREQYF.

This clonotype was counted ten times or more. The chain recombines TRBV28 with TRBJ1-5, with a possible D match to TRBD1 (5 bases). Between the trimmed V and J ends, which lost 6 bases and 0 bases, there was a span of 12 bases. CDR1 and CDR2 from the germline V gene are MDHEN and SYDVKM. The length of the CDR3 is 15 residues. CDR3 sequence: CASRPAGSSNQPQHF. DNA for the CDR3: TGTGCCAGCAGACCGGCAGGGTCTAGCAATCAGCCCCAGCATTTT. Combining the CDR3 with reference TRBV28 and TRBJ1-5 gives the whole variable domain DVKVTQSSRYLVKRTGEKVFLECVQDMDHENMFWYRQDPGLGLRLIYFSYDVKMKEKGDIPEGYSVSREKKERFSLILESASTNQTSMYLCASRPAGSSNQPQHFGDGTRLSIL.

The genes are TRBV12-3 or TRBV12-4 and TRBJ2-2; 7 nucleotides agree with TRBD2. With 3 bases clipped from V and 7 bases from J, the junction kept 11 bases outside the gene matches. This CDR3 is 16 amino acids long. Here the CDR3 reads CASSFLAGEVGGELFF. CDR3 nucleotide sequence: TGTGCCAGCAGTTTTCTGGCGGGAGAGGTCGGCGGGGAGCTGTTTTTT.

The CDR3 here is CASSQGASSYEQYF. The DNA for the CDR3 is TGTGCCAGCAGCCAGGGGGCCAGCTCCTACGAGCAGTACTTC. The chain uses TRBV3-1 and TRBJ2-7; D may be TRBD1 (6 bases). The CDR3 covers 14 residues. The V end lost 3 bases, the J end lost 0 bases, and 9 bases lay between the germline ends. Per the germline V gene, CDR1 is LGHDT and CDR2 is YNNKEL (reference sequence).

The chain recombines TRBV6-6 with TRBJ1-1, with D unclear. Germline V gene sequence: CDR1 MNHNY, CDR2 SVGAGI (reference sequence). The CDR3 has 16 amino acids. V was clipped by 0 bases and J by 0 bases, with 11 bases between them. The CDR3 nucleotides read TGTGCCAGCAGTTACTCGATCGAACGTATGAACACTGAAGCTTTCTTT. It yields the protein CASSYSIERMNTEAFF.

V and J are TRBV6-2 or TRBV6-3 and TRBJ1-5; TRBD1 matches at 8 bases. Germline CDR1 reads MNHEY; CDR2 reads SVGEGT. The CDR3 runs to 14 residues. The J segment lost 4 bases and the V segment lost 2 bases, leaving 1 base of the junction unmatched. CDR3 residues: CASSYQGANQPQHF. Here the CDR3 DNA reads TGTGCCAGCAGTTACCAGGGGGCGAATCAGCCCCAGCATTTT.

This clonotype was seen more than once but under ten times. This chain uses TRBV5-1 with TRBJ1-2; 8 bases are a match to TRBD1. CDR3 length: 16 residues. The germline V gene has CDR1 SGHRS and CDR2 YFSETQ. The trim removed 3 bases at V and 2 bases at J, leaving 9 bases unmatched. The CDR3 nucleotides are TGCGCCAGCAGCTCACCCCCTGGACAGGGCAACTATGGCTACACCTTC. Its translation: CASSSPPGQGNYGYTF.